These 32 T cell receptor beta chains came from one sample sequenced in a study of cytomegalovirus exposure and HLA in healthy donors. A multiplex PCR was run with 60 Vbeta primers and 13 Jbeta primers. Clones were sequenced by immunoSEQ multiplex PCR, and TCRdb holds only the in-frame ones, with some missing. The sample lists about 89,000 clones, approximately 86% occurring once. Sequenced sample: PBMCs. The receptor set was obtained from a man younger than 45 in good health and CMV-seropositive.

CDR3 sequence reads: CASSWISTTGNNEQFF. For the CDR3, the DNA is TGTGCCAGCAGCTGGATCAGCACAACAGGGAACAATGAGCAGTTCTTC. The chain combines TRBV5-6 with TRBJ2-1; tentative D call: TRBD1 (6 bases). Germline loops: CDR1 SGHDT, CDR2 YYEEEE. Trimming stripped 3 bases from V and 5 bases from J, with 18 bases between. The CDR3 consists of 16 residues.

CDR3 region: CASSPTGTGEPQHF. The CDR3 bases are TGTGCCAGCAGTCCCACAGGGACAGGGGAGCCCCAGCATTTT. The chain employs TRBV27 and TRBJ1-5, with TRBD1 matching over 10 bases. With V trimmed by 5 bases and J by 8 bases, 6 bases remained unmatched. The CDR3 extends over 14 amino acids. Looked up from germline, CDR1 is MNHEY and CDR2 is SMNVEV (reference sequence).

The chain links TRBV2 to TRBJ2-3; possibly TRBD2 for D (6 bases). V was cut by 6 bases and J by 2 bases, with 12 bases left in between. Germline CDR1 is SNHLY and CDR2 is FYNNEI. This CDR3 is 14 amino acids long. The CDR3 sequence is CASRWGVDTDTQYF. Written as DNA, the CDR3 is TGTGCCAGCAGGTGGGGGGTTGACACAGATACGCAGTATTTT.

Regarding this clone: A junction boundary mismatches the germline segment, possibly from a read error. The CDR3 bases are TGTGCTAGCAGCTTAGTATCGGGGTTCAGGGAGACCCAGTACTTC. This codes for CASSLVSGFRETQYF. V is TRBV7-7 and J is TRBJ2-5; D may be TRBD2 (5 bases). This CDR3 contains 15 residues. Germline loops: CDR1 SSHAT, CDR2 FNYEAQ (reference sequence).

V usage is TRBV4-1 and J usage is TRBJ2-7, with 9 bases fitting TRBD2. The CDR3 has 14 amino acids. After removal of 3 bases from V and 3 bases from J, the junction contained 3 bases not matched to a gene. Per germline, CDR1 MGHRA and CDR2 YSYEKL. The CDR3 nucleotides read TGCGCCAGCAGCCATGGGACTAGCCTCTACGAGCAGTACTTC. This sequence encodes CASSHGTSLYEQYF.

The chain links TRBV18 to TRBJ2-5; maybe TRBD1 (6 bases). The CDR3 runs 14 residues. Germline V gives CDR1 KGHSH, CDR2 LQKENI. The germline V and J ends were trimmed by 6 bases and 3 bases, with 14 bases remaining between them. This CDR3 is CASSFQGREETQYF. CDR3 DNA: TGTGCCAGCTCGTTCCAGGGGCGGGAAGAGACCCAGTACTTC.

This clone showed up just once. The chain has TRBV10-1 and TRBJ1-3; D remains ambiguous. Germline V gene data show CDR1 as WNHNN and CDR2 as SYGVQD (reference sequence). The CDR3 spans 15 residues. V was shortened by 2 bases and J by 4 bases, with 12 bases between the two germline ends. CDR3 residues: CASSERRDSGNTIYF. In nucleotides, the CDR3 is TGCGCCAGCAGTGAGCGACGGGATTCGGGAAACACCATATATTTT.

This clone has a handful of counts. Within the sample, other DNA sequences also encode this same CDR3. The chain joins TRBV19 to TRBJ2-7, with D possibly TRBD1 on 6 matching bases. V gave up 1 base and J gave up 4 bases, with 8 bases separating them. The CDR3 runs to 13 residues. In germline, CDR1 is LNHDA, CDR2 SQIVND (reference sequence). Here the CDR3 reads CASSIVQGYEQYF. CDR3 nucleotide sequence: TGTGCCAGTAGTATAGTGCAGGGGTACGAGCAGTACTTC. Full variable domain (rest looked up from reference TRBV19 and TRBJ2-7): DGGITQSPKYLFRKEGQNVTLSCEQNLNHDAMYWYRQDPGQGLRLIYYSQIVNDFQKGDIAEGYSVSREKKESFPLTVTSAQKNPTAFYLCASSIVQGYEQYFGPGTRLTVT.

This chain links TRBV28 with TRBJ1-2; tentative D call: TRBD1 (5 bases). Trimming removed 3 bases at V and 2 bases at J, with 13 bases between. The germline V gene has CDR1 MDHEN and CDR2 SYDVKM. CDR3 size: 15 residues. CDR3 sequence reads: CASSFPETVNYGYTF. The CDR3 DNA sequence: TGTGCCAGCAGTTTCCCCGAGACAGTCAACTATGGCTACACCTTC.

The chain recombines TRBV2 with TRBJ2-3; 8 bases line up with TRBD2. This CDR3 has 13 amino acids. V lost 6 bases to trimming and J lost 2 bases; unmatched junction nucleotides: 1. Germline V CDR1 and CDR2: SNHLY, FYNNEI. The CDR3 is CASSGRATDTQYF. CDR3 coding DNA: TGTGCCAGCAGCGGGAGGGCCACAGATACGCAGTATTTT.

The V and J genes are TRBV7-2 and TRBJ2-1, with D possibly being TRBD2 (6 bases). Looked up from germline, CDR1 is SGHTA and CDR2 is FQGNSA. Trimming shortened V by 5 bases and J by 0 bases, and 14 bases separated the two germline ends. This CDR3 is 16 amino acids long. The CDR3 spells CASSPNPAGSYNEQFF. CDR3 DNA: TGTGCCAGCAGCCCTAACCCAGCGGGCTCCTACAATGAGCAGTTCTTC.

Here the CDR3 reads CASSFGDRDDNYGYTF. For the CDR3, the DNA is TGTGCCAGCAGTTTTGGAGACAGGGATGATAACTATGGCTACACCTTC. The chain uses TRBV28 and TRBJ1-2, with TRBD1 matching over 7 bases. There are 16 residues in the CDR3. V lost 3 bases, J lost 1 base, and 8 bases stayed unmatched. Germline assignment: CDR1 MDHEN and CDR2 SYDVKM.

V usage is TRBV7-9 and J usage is TRBJ2-5; unclear D gene. Germline CDR1 SEHNR, CDR2 FQNEAQ (reference sequence). The CDR3 length is 13 residues. V was pared by 3 bases and J by 5 bases, with 10 bases between. The CDR3, as DNA: TGTGCCAGCAGCTTGGCCGTTAAGGAGACCCAGTACTTC. It encodes CASSLAVKETQYF. Together with reference TRBV7-9 and TRBJ2-5, the CDR3 gives the full variable domain: DTGVSQNPRHKITKRGQNVTFRCDPISEHNRLYWYRQTLGQGPEFLTYFQNEAQLEKSRLLSDRFSAERPKGSFSTLEIQRTEQGDSAMYLCASSLAVKETQYFGPGTRLLVL.

The rearrangement links TRBV19 to TRBJ2-1, with D tentatively TRBD2 (6 bases). Between the trimmed V and J ends, which lost 3 bases and 7 bases, there was a span of 16 bases. The CDR3 sequence is 15 residues long. Germline loops: CDR1 LNHDA, CDR2 SQIVND (reference sequence). DNA of the CDR3: TGTGCCAGTAGTATGGAGACTAGACTCTTAAATGAGCAGTTCTTC. Translated, it gives CASSMETRLLNEQFF.

The rearrangement uses TRBV19 and TRBJ2-1, with a tentative D call TRBD2 (7 bases). The CDR3 consists of 16 residues. Germline loops: CDR1 LNHDA, CDR2 SQIVND (reference sequence). The germline V and J ends were trimmed by 6 bases and 3 bases, with 18 bases remaining between them. The CDR3 DNA sequence: TGTGCCAGTAGCGAACAGGGACTACCTATCTACAATGAGCAGTTCTTC. Residues: CASSEQGLPIYNEQFF.

The chain has TRBV10-2 and TRBJ1-5, with 9 nucleotides matching TRBD1. Germline V CDR1 and CDR2: WSHSY, SAAADI. The V gene end was trimmed by 2 bases and the J gene end by 2 bases; junction bases not matched to a gene: 1. The CDR3 totals 15 residues. CDR3 protein: CASSERTGGNQPQHF. CDR3 DNA sequence: TGCGCCAGCAGTGAGCGGACAGGGGGCAATCAGCCCCAGCATTTT.

The chain has TRBV4-1 and TRBJ2-1; 9 bases align to TRBD2. CDR3 length equals 17 residues. Trimming took 7 bases from V and 0 from J; bases not matched to a gene: 10. CDR1 is MGHRA, CDR2 YSYEKL, per germline. This chain's CDR3 is CASMGREGLRSYNEQFF. The CDR3 DNA sequence: TGCGCCAGCATGGGGCGGGAGGGCCTCCGCTCCTACAATGAGCAGTTCTTC.

This chain joins TRBV11-2 and TRBJ2-1, with D maybe TRBD2 (6 bases). Per the germline V gene, CDR1 is SGHAT and CDR2 is FQNNGV. Trimming left V 6 bases short and J 3 bases short, with 15 bases between. The CDR3 contains 15 residues. This CDR3 is CASSQGLHHYNEQFF. DNA of the CDR3: TGTGCCAGCAGTCAGGGACTCCACCACTACAATGAGCAGTTCTTC. The complete variable domain, with remaining parts taken from reference TRBV11-2 and TRBJ2-1, reads EAGVAQSPRYKIIEKRQSVAFWCNPISGHATLYWYQQILGQGPKLLIQFQNNGVVDDSQLPKDRFSAERLKGVDSTLKIQPAKLEDSAVYLCASSQGLHHYNEQFFGPGTRLTVL.

The rearrangement links TRBV7-6 to TRBJ2-5, with a possible D match to TRBD2 (6 bases). The V end lost 5 bases, the J end lost 7 bases, and 17 bases lay between the germline ends. The CDR3 extends over 14 amino acids. The germline V gene encodes CDR1 SGHVS and CDR2 FNYEAQ. CDR3 residues: CASSPGGSPGTQYF. The CDR3 DNA sequence: TGTGCCAGCAGCCCTGGAGGGAGTCCCGGGACCCAGTACTTC. The whole variable domain, remainder taken from reference TRBV7-6 and TRBJ2-5, is GAGVSQSPRYKVTKRGQDVALRCDPISGHVSLYWYRQALGQGPEFLTYFNYEAQQDKSGLPNDRFSAERPEGSISTLTIQRTEQRDSAMYRCASSPGGSPGTQYFGPGTRLLVL.

The rearrangement links TRBV4-1 to TRBJ2-3; TRBD2 agrees at 9 bases. V lost 5 bases to trimming and J lost 8 bases; unmatched junction nucleotides: 2. Germline V lookup: CDR1 MGHRA, CDR2 YSYEKL. The CDR3 loop spans 12 amino acids. Written as DNA, the CDR3 is TGCGCCAGCAGCAAACTAGCGGGTACGCAGTATTTT. Translating it yields CASSKLAGTQYF.

The chain links TRBV7-8 to TRBJ1-1, with D tentatively TRBD1 (5 bases). The ends were cut back, 1 base at V and 3 bases at J, with 9 bases in the middle. Germline V gives CDR1 SGHVS, CDR2 FQNEAQ. CDR3 size: 14 residues. CDR3 residues: CASSLVGRDTEAFF. The CDR3 bases are TGTGCCAGCAGCTTAGTAGGCAGGGACACTGAAGCTTTCTTT.

The chain carries TRBV2 and TRBJ1-6, with a tentative D call TRBD1 (6 bases). Germline-derived CDR1 and CDR2 are SNHLY and FYNNEI. The CDR3 is 15 residues long. Trimming pared 6 bases from V and 7 bases from J, leaving 16 bases between. The CDR3 loop is CASRSRSGQNSPLHF. The DNA for the CDR3 is TGTGCCAGCAGGTCCCGGTCCGGACAGAATTCACCCCTCCACTTT.

J is TRBJ2-7 and V is TRBV18, with a tentative D call TRBD1 (6 bases). There are 16 residues in the CDR3. V lost 2 bases and J lost 2, with 16 bases in between. Germline V lookup: CDR1 KGHSH, CDR2 LQKENI. The CDR3 nucleotides are TGTGCCAGCTCACCATTAGCACAGGGTGGGACCTACGAGCAGTACTTC. Translation gives CASSPLAQGGTYEQYF.

The chain links TRBV28 to TRBJ2-5; no definite D call. This CDR3 spans 14 amino acids. Per the germline V gene, CDR1 is MDHEN and CDR2 is SYDVKM. Trimming removed 2 bases at V and 3 bases at J, with 10 bases between. CDR3 region: CASSLTGIKETQYF. Here the CDR3 DNA reads TGTGCCAGCAGTTTAACGGGTATTAAAGAGACCCAGTACTTC.

The V and J genes are TRBV27 and TRBJ2-7, with 9 bases aligning to TRBD2. The V gene's germline CDR1 is MNHEY and CDR2 SMNVEV (reference sequence). Trimming cost V 5 bases and J 7 bases; bases outside gene matches: 15. This CDR3 has 16 residues. The CDR3 coding sequence is TGTGCCAGCAGTACTATAGCGGGAGAAGGGTTGGAAGAGCAGTACTTC. Its protein product is CASSTIAGEGLEEQYF.

V is TRBV4-1 and J is TRBJ2-3, with D perhaps TRBD1 (5 bases). The V and J ends lost 0 bases and 5 bases respectively, with 12 bases between them. The CDR3 has 15 amino acids. The germline gives CDR1 MGHRA, CDR2 YSYEKL. CDR3 residues: CASSQDRVGGDTQYF. CDR3 nucleotide sequence: TGCGCCAGCAGCCAAGACAGGGTTGGTGGAGATACGCAGTATTTT.

The J gene is TRBJ2-7, the V gene TRBV6-5, with D maybe TRBD2 (5 bases). Deletions cut 4 bases from V and 3 bases from J, with 13 bases between. CDR3 length: 14 amino acids. Germline V gene lookup returns CDR1 MNHEY and CDR2 SVGAGI. The CDR3 spells CASSFISGDYEQYF. CDR3 bases: TGTGCCAGCAGTTTCATAAGCGGTGACTACGAGCAGTACTTC.

This clone was found a few times. V and J are TRBV28 and TRBJ1-4; 7 bases align to TRBD1. Unmatched junction bases numbered 8, after V lost 5 bases and J lost 8 bases. The germline V gene encodes CDR1 MDHEN and CDR2 SYDVKM. The CDR3 has 14 amino acids. The CDR3 coding sequence is TGTGCCAGCAGTATGACAGGGTTGAACGAAAAACTGTTTTTT. This encodes CASSMTGLNEKLFF.

This rearrangement joins TRBV6-1 to TRBJ1-1; D is unresolved. The CDR3 consists of 12 residues. V lost 2 bases and J lost 10, with 11 bases in between. Germline CDR1 reads MNHNS; CDR2 reads SASEGT. The CDR3 here is CASSEYYLGAFF. CDR3 coding DNA: TGTGCCAGCAGTGAATACTATTTAGGAGCTTTCTTT.

This clone was found once. The chain couples TRBV9 to TRBJ1-5; D uncertain. Germline CDR1 is SGDLS and CDR2 is YYNGEE. V lost 3 bases, J lost 5 bases, and 12 bases lay in between. There are 14 residues in the CDR3. The CDR3 nucleotides are TGTGCCAGCAGCGGTGGTGGAGATTATCAGCCCCAGCATTTT. Its protein is CASSGGGDYQPQHF.

J is TRBJ2-1 and V is TRBV5-1, with D possibly TRBD1 on 6 matching bases. V was shortened by 2 bases and J by 0 bases, with 12 bases between the two germline ends. Germline V lookup: CDR1 SGHRS, CDR2 YFSETQ. The CDR3 runs to 16 residues. CDR3 loop: CASSFVRGTSYNEQFF. The DNA for the CDR3 is TGCGCCAGCAGCTTTGTGAGGGGGACCTCCTACAATGAGCAGTTCTTC. The full variable domain, its missing parts supplied by reference TRBV5-1 and TRBJ2-1, is KAGVTQTPRYLIKTRGQQVTLSCSPISGHRSVSWYQQTPGQGLQFLFEYFSETQRNKGNFPGRFSGRQFSNSRSEMNVSTLELGDSALYLCASSFVRGTSYNEQFFGPGTRLTVL.

J is TRBJ1-5 and V is TRBV4-1, with a weak D call TRBD1 (5 bases). Germline V gene sequence: CDR1 MGHRA, CDR2 YSYEKL. This CDR3 has 13 residues. Trimming left V 5 bases short and J 10 bases short, with 15 bases between. CDR3 nucleotide sequence: TGCGCCAGCAGCTCCCCTTCAGGGTCCCCCCAGCATTTT. This codes for CASSSPSGSPQHF.